The rows below give T cell receptor beta chains drawn from one sample of a study of T cell repertoires in cytomegalovirus infection. Each CDR3 protein is one row after TCRdb ran MiXCR on the reads. The sample holds 100,000 to 150,000 distinct CDR3 sequences; more than 30% are singletons and the top ten take about 53%. Their antigen targets remain unknown. The sequencing here drew on CD8+ T cells from cultured PBMCs, taken from culture after CMV antigen stimulation. These receptors all come from a human donor in good health (CMV status not recorded). Some clones in this sample may be carry-over from other donors' samples. The CDR3 runs from the conserved cysteine through the conserved F or W. D genes are given only for firm matches. The size of a clone is reported for some rows only, either as once, few or many, or as a class for expanded clones.

>TRBJ2-7|TRBV11-2|NA|TRBD1
CASSWGQGAVYEQYF
TGTGCCAGCAGCTGGGGACAGGGGGCAGTCTACGAGCAGTACTTC
>TRBJ2-3|TRBV9|NA|TRBD2
CASSAGTSGGADTQYF
TGTGCCAGCAGCGCAGGGACTAGCGGGGGAGCAGATACGCAGTATTTT
>TRBJ1-2|TRBV7-9|NA|NA
CASSPPPFPSGYTF
TGTGCCAGCAGCCCCCCCCCTTTTCCAAGTGGCTACACCTTC
>TRBJ2-7|TRBV12-5|NA|TRBD1
CASGWPQGAQTCEQYF
TGTGCTAGTGGTTGGCCCCAGGGGGCCCAAACATGCGAGCAGTACTTC
>TRBJ2-7|TRBV20-1|few|TRBD1
CSAEPGQGYSYEQYF
TGCAGTGCTGAACCGGGACAGGGGTACTCCTACGAGCAGTACTTC
>TRBJ2-3|TRBV11-2|NA|TRBD2
CASSSHRRTSRDTQYF
TGTGCCAGCAGCTCACACCGGCGGACTAGCAGAGATACGCAGTATTTT
>TRBJ2-4|TRBV28|many|NA
CASSSGQWSDIQYF
TGTGCCAGCAGTTCTGGACAGTGGTCGGACATTCAGTACTTC
>TRBJ2-1|TRBV7-8|once|NA
CASSRMWAYNEQFF
TGTGCCAGCAGCAGAATGTGGGCCTACAATGAGCAGTTCTTC
>TRBJ1-2|TRBV10-3|few|NA
CAISDPRYGYTF
TGTGCCATCAGTGATCCCAGATATGGCTACACCTTC
>TRBJ1-1|TRBV12-3/TRBV12-4|few|NA
CASSLVGVNTEAFF
TGTGCCAGCAGTTTAGTAGGGGTGAACACTGAAGCTTTCTTT
>TRBJ1-1|TRBV7-2|NA|NA
CASSPRGAANTEAFF
TGTGCCAGCAGCCCCAGAGGGGCGGCGAACACTGAAGCTTTCTTT
>TRBJ2-1|TRBV4-1|few|TRBD1
CASSHGTGANEQFF
TGCGCCAGCAGCCATGGGACAGGGGCCAATGAGCAGTTCTTC
>TRBJ2-5|TRBV2|NA|NA
CASSDGVGLQETQYF
TGTGCCAGCAGTGACGGGGTCGGTCTCCAAGAGACCCAGTACTTC
>TRBJ1-5|TRBV10-3|few|NA
CAISESGQPQHF
TGTGCCATCAGTGAGTCGGGTCAGCCCCAGCATTTT
>TRBJ2-3|TRBV7-9|many|NA
CASSPLGGTDTQYF
TGTGCCAGCAGCCCTCTGGGGGGCACAGATACGCAGTATTTT
>TRBJ1-5|TRBV11-2|NA|NA
CASSLDSPGPQHF
TGTGCCAGCAGCTTAGACAGTCCGGGCCCCCAGCATTTT
>TRBJ2-7|TRBV24-1|NA|TRBD1
CATRQGESYGPRSYEQYF
TGTGCCACCAGACAGGGGGAAAGTTACGGACCTCGATCCTACGAGCAGTACTTC
>TRBJ2-1|TRBV7-6|few|TRBD1
CASSPEDRAYNEQFF
TGTGCCAGCAGCCCCGAGGACAGGGCCTACAATGAGCAGTTCTTC
>TRBJ1-4|TRBV7-9|many|NA
CAGWSGRANEKLFF
TGTGCCGGCTGGTCCGGGAGGGCTAATGAAAAACTGTTTTTT
>TRBJ2-1|TRBV12-3/TRBV12-4|NA|NA
CASSFRTYYNEQFF
TGTGCCAGCAGTTTTCGGACTTACTACAATGAGCAGTTCTTC
>TRBJ2-5|TRBV2|NA|TRBD2
CASSELAGQETQYF
TGTGCCAGCAGTGAACTAGCGGGGCAAGAGACCCAGTACTTC